Listed below are T cell receptor beta chains from one sample, sequenced in a study of technical replicates of blood from a few donors. Sequencing used immunoSEQ multiplex PCR; TCRdb keeps in-frame clones, though not all of them. The sample holds about 99,000 clones, nearly 97% seen once. Sample: T cells isolated from PBMCs. Receptors originate from a human donor in good health. Both conserved end residues are part of each CDR3. Fields, in order: J gene, V gene, clone size, D gene, CDR3 protein, CDR3 DNA. A D gene is named only where the DNA matches it firmly. Only some rows state a clone size, as once, few, many or a class for expanded clones.

j_gene: TRBJ1-1
v_gene: TRBV7-2
abundance: -
d_gene: TRBD1
CDR3aa: CASSPRQQGSTEAFF
CDR3nt: TGTGCCAGCAGCCCACGTCAACAGGGGAGTACTGAAGCTTTCTTT

j_gene: TRBJ1-5
v_gene: TRBV6-1
abundance: -
d_gene: -
CDR3aa: CASSESSNQPQHF
CDR3nt: TGTGCCAGCAGTGAATCTTCCAATCAGCCCCAGCATTTT

j_gene: TRBJ2-2
v_gene: TRBV10-1
abundance: -
d_gene: TRBD1
CDR3aa: CASQGQGNTGELFF
CDR3nt: TGCGCCAGCCAGGGACAGGGAAACACCGGGGAGCTGTTTTTT

j_gene: TRBJ2-4
v_gene: TRBV5-1
abundance: -
d_gene: TRBD2
CDR3aa: CASSPRAGAIAKNIQYF
CDR3nt: TGCGCCAGCAGCCCCAGAGCGGGGGCTATAGCCAAAAACATTCAGTACTTC

j_gene: TRBJ2-3
v_gene: TRBV18
abundance: -
d_gene: -
CDR3aa: CASSPLLSGPGNTDTQYF
CDR3nt: TGTGCCAGCTCACCACTACTGAGTGGGCCGGGAAACACAGATACGCAGTATTTT

j_gene: TRBJ1-2
v_gene: TRBV30
abundance: -
d_gene: -
CDR3aa: CAWSVDRLNYGYTF
CDR3nt: TGTGCCTGGAGTGTTGACAGGCTTAACTATGGCTACACCTTC

j_gene: TRBJ2-7
v_gene: TRBV4-1
abundance: -
d_gene: -
CDR3aa: CASSQDMYEQYF
CDR3nt: TGCGCCAGCAGCCAAGATATGTACGAGCAGTACTTC

j_gene: TRBJ2-7
v_gene: TRBV5-4
abundance: -
d_gene: TRBD2
CDR3aa: CASSLGGLDPHEQYF
CDR3nt: TGTGCCAGCAGCTTGGGGGGACTAGATCCCCACGAGCAGTACTTC

j_gene: TRBJ1-1
v_gene: TRBV10-3
abundance: -
d_gene: -
CDR3aa: CATLQGNTEAFF
CDR3nt: TGTGCCACCCTTCAGGGGAACACTGAAGCTTTCTTT

j_gene: TRBJ2-3
v_gene: TRBV5-4
abundance: -
d_gene: -
CDR3aa: CASSKDLTSTDTQYF
CDR3nt: TGTGCCAGCAGCAAAGACCTGACTAGCACAGATACGCAGTATTTT

j_gene: TRBJ2-1
v_gene: TRBV5-1
abundance: -
d_gene: TRBD2
CDR3aa: CASSLLLAGGNNEQFF
CDR3nt: TGCGCCAGCAGCTTGTTACTAGCGGGGGGAAACAATGAGCAGTTCTTC

j_gene: TRBJ2-7
v_gene: TRBV6-5
abundance: -
d_gene: TRBD2
CDR3aa: CASSYSLAGHYEQYF
CDR3nt: TGTGCCAGCAGTTACTCCCTAGCGGGGCACTACGAGCAGTACTTC

j_gene: TRBJ2-7
v_gene: TRBV6-1
abundance: -
d_gene: -
CDR3aa: CASIEGDPGIYEQYF
CDR3nt: TGTGCCAGCATCGAGGGGGACCCTGGGATCTACGAGCAGTACTTC

j_gene: TRBJ1-3
v_gene: TRBV28
abundance: -
d_gene: TRBD1
CDR3aa: CASSLFGQADKNTIYF
CDR3nt: TGTGCCAGCAGTTTATTCGGACAGGCAGATAAAAACACCATATATTTT

j_gene: TRBJ1-3
v_gene: TRBV5-1
abundance: -
d_gene: -
CDR3aa: CASRPDYSGNTIYF
CDR3nt: TGCGCCAGCAGACCCGACTACTCTGGAAACACCATATATTTT

j_gene: TRBJ1-3
v_gene: TRBV2
abundance: -
d_gene: -
CDR3aa: CASVPARDTIYF
CDR3nt: TGTGCCAGCGTCCCCGCCCGGGACACCATATATTTT

j_gene: TRBJ1-1
v_gene: TRBV11-2
abundance: -
d_gene: TRBD1
CDR3aa: CASSGLRGQNTEAFF
CDR3nt: TGTGCCAGCAGCGGGCTCAGGGGGCAGAACACTGAAGCTTTCTTT

j_gene: TRBJ2-3
v_gene: TRBV10-3
abundance: -
d_gene: TRBD2
CDR3aa: CAISEGGRATDTQYF
CDR3nt: TGTGCCATCAGTGAGGGCGGGAGGGCCACAGATACGCAGTATTTT

j_gene: TRBJ1-2
v_gene: TRBV5-1
abundance: -
d_gene: -
CDR3aa: CASSFLNQGLPYGYTF
CDR3nt: TGCGCCAGCAGCTTTCTTAACCAGGGCCTACCCTATGGCTACACCTTC

j_gene: TRBJ1-5
v_gene: TRBV4-1
abundance: once
d_gene: -
CDR3aa: CASTGGDSNQPQHF
CDR3nt: TGCGCCAGCACGGGGGGGGACAGCAATCAGCCCCAGCATTTT

j_gene: TRBJ2-5
v_gene: TRBV5-1
abundance: -
d_gene: -
CDR3aa: CASSITGREETQYF
CDR3nt: TGCGCCAGCAGCATTACAGGGCGTGAAGAGACCCAGTACTTC

j_gene: TRBJ2-1
v_gene: TRBV7-9
abundance: once
d_gene: -
CDR3aa: CASSTKGVTSYNEQFF
CDR3nt: TGTGCCAGCAGCACCAAAGGGGTCACCTCCTACAATGAGCAGTTCTTC

j_gene: TRBJ2-5
v_gene: TRBV15
abundance: -
d_gene: TRBD2
CDR3aa: CATSIFRWPGLAGTKTQYF
CDR3nt: TGTGCCACCAGCATCTTCAGGTGGCCCGGGCTAGCGGGGACAAAGACCCAGTACTTC

j_gene: TRBJ1-5
v_gene: TRBV7-9
abundance: -
d_gene: -
CDR3aa: CASSLTGFGNNQPQHF
CDR3nt: TGTGCCAGCAGCTTAACAGGGTTCGGTAACAATCAGCCCCAGCATTTT

j_gene: TRBJ1-6
v_gene: TRBV14
abundance: once
d_gene: TRBD1
CDR3aa: CASSGTVNYNSPLHF
CDR3nt: TGTGCCAGCTCCGGGACAGTGAACTATAATTCACCCCTCCACTTT

j_gene: TRBJ2-3
v_gene: TRBV6-1
abundance: -
d_gene: -
CDR3aa: CASRPAAGGIDTQYF
CDR3nt: TGTGCCAGCAGGCCGGCGGCAGGGGGGATTGATACGCAGTATTTT

j_gene: TRBJ2-7
v_gene: TRBV30
abundance: few
d_gene: -
CDR3aa: CAWGGAPYEQYF
CDR3nt: TGTGCCTGGGGCGGGGCCCCCTACGAGCAGTACTTC

j_gene: TRBJ1-5
v_gene: TRBV7-9
abundance: -
d_gene: -
CDR3aa: CASSTRGPNQPQHF
CDR3nt: TGTGCCAGCAGCACAAGAGGTCCGAATCAGCCCCAGCATTTT

j_gene: TRBJ1-2
v_gene: TRBV2
abundance: once
d_gene: -
CDR3aa: CASTRWQPEDGYTF
CDR3nt: TGTGCCAGCACTAGGTGGCAGCCTGAGGATGGCTACACCTTC

j_gene: TRBJ2-1
v_gene: TRBV7-9
abundance: -
d_gene: -
CDR3aa: CASRGLDSSSYNEQFF
CDR3nt: TGTGCCAGCAGGGGACTGGACTCCAGCTCCTACAATGAGCAGTTCTTC

j_gene: TRBJ1-1
v_gene: TRBV18
abundance: -
d_gene: -
CDR3aa: CASSPGQSAEAFF
CDR3nt: TGTGCCAGCTCACCTGGACAGTCGGCTGAAGCTTTCTTT

j_gene: TRBJ2-1
v_gene: TRBV6-5
abundance: -
d_gene: -
CDR3aa: CASKTGANNEQFF
CDR3nt: TGTGCCAGCAAAACAGGCGCTAACAATGAGCAGTTCTTC

j_gene: TRBJ2-7
v_gene: TRBV7-9
abundance: -
d_gene: -
CDR3aa: CASSSTAGGLYEQYF
CDR3nt: TGTGCCAGCAGCTCGACAGCCGGGGGGCTCTACGAGCAGTACTTC

j_gene: TRBJ1-2
v_gene: TRBV9
abundance: -
d_gene: -
CDR3aa: CASSVETYGYTF
CDR3nt: TGTGCCAGCAGCGTAGAAACATATGGCTACACCTTC

j_gene: TRBJ2-1
v_gene: TRBV4-1
abundance: once
d_gene: TRBD2
CDR3aa: CASSQGLAGANEQFF
CDR3nt: TGCGCCAGCAGCCAGGGCCTAGCGGGCGCCAATGAGCAGTTCTTC

j_gene: TRBJ1-5
v_gene: TRBV5-5
abundance: -
d_gene: TRBD1
CDR3aa: CASSLGDSSNQPQHF
CDR3nt: TGTGCCAGCAGCTTGGGGGACAGTAGCAATCAGCCCCAGCATTTT

j_gene: TRBJ2-2
v_gene: TRBV27
abundance: -
d_gene: TRBD1
CDR3aa: CASSIPGQNPAGELFF
CDR3nt: TGTGCCAGCAGCATCCCGGGACAGAATCCCGCCGGGGAGCTGTTTTTT

j_gene: TRBJ2-1
v_gene: TRBV7-3
abundance: once
d_gene: TRBD2
CDR3aa: CASSLIGLAGGNEQFF
CDR3nt: TGTGCCAGCAGCTTAATCGGGCTAGCGGGGGGAAACGAGCAGTTCTTC

j_gene: TRBJ2-7
v_gene: TRBV4-1
abundance: -
d_gene: TRBD2
CDR3aa: CASSQERSRTLADYEQYF
CDR3nt: TGCGCCAGCAGCCAAGAGAGGTCAAGAACCCTAGCGGACTACGAGCAGTACTTC

j_gene: TRBJ2-7
v_gene: TRBV5-1
abundance: -
d_gene: -
CDR3aa: CASSLGGSSTYEQYF
CDR3nt: TGCGCCAGCAGCTTGGGCGGCAGTTCGACCTACGAGCAGTACTTC

j_gene: TRBJ1-1
v_gene: TRBV6-1
abundance: -
d_gene: -
CDR3aa: CASSDSSGADTEAFF
CDR3nt: TGTGCCAGCAGTGACAGTTCAGGGGCGGACACTGAAGCTTTCTTT